The 3 T cell receptor beta chains below come from one sample, sequenced in a study of T cell clonality in common variable immunodeficiency. Assay used: immunoSEQ multiplex PCR; TCRdb lists only in-frame clones, some missing. The specimen has tens of thousands of clones, none found just once. The sequenced sample was peripheral blood mononuclear cells. The receptors were gathered from a person between 18 and 69 years old in good health.

This clone was seen repeatedly, ten times or more. Read data end 3 residues before the CDR3 end; the end is taken from the germline J gene. The rearrangement uses TRBV5-1 and TRBJ1-5; 10 positions match TRBD1. Germline CDR1 reads SGHRS; CDR2 reads YFSETQ. The CDR3 has 16 residues. Trimming removed 4 bases from V and 6 bases from J; junction bases left unmatched: 10. CDR3 DNA (partial): TGCGCCAGCAGCGTTCCCGGGACAGGGGTCCGTCAGCCC. Its protein product is CASSVPGTGVRQP. The entire CDR3 reads CASSVPGTGVRQPQHF.

This clone was seen ten or more times. The read falls 3 residues short of the CDR3 end, and the missing part is taken from the germline J gene. The chain couples TRBV20-1 to TRBJ2-5; possibly TRBD1 for D (5 bases). Trimming left V 6 bases short and J 5 bases short, with 19 bases between. Germline V CDR1 and CDR2: DFQATT, SNEGSKA (reference sequence). There are 14 residues in the CDR3. The DNA read from the CDR3 is TGCAGTGCCAGGGTAGGGGCGGAGTGGGAGACC. This codes for CSARVGAEWET. In full, the CDR3 is CSARVGAEWETQYF.

This clone was counted at least ten times. The missing CDR3 end, 3 residues past where the read stops, is filled in from the germline J gene. The rearrangement joins TRBV18 to TRBJ2-7, with a weak D call TRBD1 (5 bases). Germline assignment: CDR1 KGHSH and CDR2 LQKENI. The CDR3 totals 13 residues. With 6 bases removed from V and 0 bases from J, the gap between germline ends came to 9 bases. CDR3 DNA (partial): TGTGCCAGCTCCCACGACAGCTCCTACGAG. Translation: CASSHDSSYE. The whole CDR3 reads CASSHDSSYEQYF.